The next 18 T cell receptor beta chains were all read from a single sample in a study of T cells in women clearing cervical HPV infection. Here immunoSEQ multiplex PCR was the method, and the copy in TCRdb shows in-frame clones only, minus some. This table holds tens of thousands of clones. The sequencing input was blood buffy coat. All receptors come from a woman between 18 and 75 years old with a cervical HPV16 infection that either progressed to CIN3+ or cleared (not recorded which).

Notes on this clone: From the germline J gene comes the end of the CDR3, since the read stops 3 residues before it. The rearrangement links TRBV5-1 to TRBJ2-2; 7 bases are a match to TRBD1. The CDR3 is 14 amino acids. CDR1 and CDR2 (germline): SGHRS, YFSETQ. The CDR3 spells CASSRDSGNEKLFF. The CDR3 DNA, read in part, is TGCGCCAGCAGCCGGGACAGCGGTAATGAAAAG.

Comment on this clone: The sequenced fragment ends 3 residues before the CDR3 boundary, so the rest is inferred from the germline J gene. The chain has TRBV30 and TRBJ2-5, with 8 positions matching TRBD2. Per the germline V gene, CDR1 is GTSNPN and CDR2 is SVGIG (reference sequence). Germline trimming cut 5 bases from V and 5 bases from J; bases unmatched to any gene: 13. The CDR3 is 15 amino acids. The sequenced part of the CDR3 DNA is TGTGCCTGGTCCCGGGCGGGGGGATTCGGTGAGACC. Its translation is CAWSRAGGFGET. The full CDR3 reads CAWSRAGGFGETQYF.

Remarks on this clone: From the germline J gene comes the end of the CDR3, since the read stops 3 residues before it. The chain joins TRBV30 to TRBJ2-1, with 14 bases aligning to TRBD2. From germline, CDR1 is GTSNPN and CDR2 SVGIG (reference sequence). V lost 5 bases and J lost 6; bases outside the gene matches: 9. This CDR3 is 16 amino acids long. Incomplete CDR3 DNA: TGTGCCTGGGGCCCGGGACTAGCGGGAGCGTCCAATGAG. As protein: CAWGPGLAGASNE. The CDR3, in full, reads CAWGPGLAGASNEQFF. Full variable domain (rest looked up from reference TRBV30 and TRBJ2-1): SQTIHQWPATLVQPVGSPLSLECTVEGTSNPNLYWYRQAAGRGLQLLFYSVGIGQISSEVPQNLSASRPQDRQFILSSKKLLLSDSGFYLCAWGPGLAGASNEQFFGPGTRLTVL.

To note about this clone: The CDR3 goes on 3 residues after the read ends, and that part is filled in from the germline J gene. The V call is TRBV11-3, the J call TRBJ2-2; 8 bases line up with TRBD2. V lost 2 bases and J lost 1; bases outside the gene matches: 0. Germline V lookup: CDR1 SGHNT, CDR2 YENEEA. The CDR3 is made up of 15 amino acids. The covered CDR3 bases are TGTGCCAGCAGCTTACTAGCGGGGAACACCGGGGAG. This gives the protein CASSLLAGNTGE. The CDR3 in its entirety is CASSLLAGNTGELFF.

CDR3 region: CASSKNPGYTEAFF. The CDR3 bases that were read are TGTGCCAGCAGCAAAAATCCAGGGTACACTGAA. The rearrangement uses TRBV7-2 and TRBJ1-1; perhaps TRBD1 as D (5 bases). The read falls 3 residues short of the CDR3 end, and the missing part is taken from the germline J gene. There are 14 residues in the CDR3. CDR1 is SGHTA, CDR2 FQGNSA, per germline. Trimming pared 5 bases from V and 3 bases from J, leaving 13 bases between.

As for this clone: The read falls 3 residues short of the CDR3 end, and the missing part is taken from the germline J gene. The chain carries TRBV6-2 or TRBV6-3 and TRBJ2-7, with TRBD2 identical over 13 bases. Germline assignment: CDR1 MNHEY and CDR2 SVGEGT. With 4 bases clipped from V and 3 bases from J, the junction kept 9 bases outside the gene matches. The CDR3 length is 17 residues. The part of the CDR3 DNA that was read is TGTGCCAGCAGTTTTTCCCGGACTAGCGGGAGTGTCTACGAG. Translation: CASSFSRTSGSVYE. The complete CDR3 reads CASSFSRTSGSVYEQYF.

To note about this clone: The CDR3 end lies 3 residues beyond the end of the read and is filled in from the germline J gene. The rearrangement joins TRBV9 to TRBJ2-5, with D possibly matching TRBD2 (5 bases). The CDR3 is made up of 13 amino acids. V was pared by 0 bases and J by 7 bases, with 10 bases between. CDR1 and CDR2 from the germline V gene are SGDLS and YYNGEE. The CDR3 loop reads CASSVVLAGTQYF. CDR3 DNA, as far as it was read: TGTGCCAGCAGCGTAGTTCTAGCTGGGACC.

With respect to this clone: The read falls 3 residues short of the CDR3 end, and the missing part is taken from the germline J gene. This chain joins TRBV5-1 and TRBJ1-3; no clear D gene. The germline gives CDR1 SGHRS, CDR2 YFSETQ. Trimming took off 0 bases at V and 0 bases at J, with 10 bases between the two ends. The CDR3 length is 16 residues. CDR3 loop: CASSLEGRSSGNTIYF. The part of the CDR3 DNA that was read is TGCGCCAGCAGCTTGGAGGGCAGAAGCTCTGGAAACACC.

A word on this clone: The read falls 3 residues short of the CDR3 end, and the missing part is taken from the germline J gene. The chain combines TRBV6-1 with TRBJ1-2, with unresolved D. CDR3 length equals 13 residues. The germline CDR1 and CDR2 sequences are MNHNS and SASEGT. CDR3 in amino acids: CASSEGQIRGYTF. The covered CDR3 bases are TGTGCCAGCAGTGAAGGACAAATCAGGGGC.

About this clone itself: With the read ending 3 residues before the CDR3 end, the germline J gene is used to fill in that end. V is TRBV20-1 and J is TRBJ1-1; no firm D call. V lost 3 bases, J lost 2 bases, and 10 bases lay in between. The germline V gene has CDR1 DFQATT and CDR2 SNEGSKA (reference sequence). The CDR3 extends over 13 amino acids. Partial CDR3 DNA: TGCAGTGCTAGGCCACAGTTAAACACTGAA. Protein: CSARPQLNTE. The whole CDR3 sequence is CSARPQLNTEAFF.

On this clone itself: The read halts 3 residues ahead of the CDR3 end, with the missing end drawn from the germline J gene. The V and J genes are TRBV20-1 and TRBJ1-1; the D is unclear. Per germline, CDR1 DFQATT and CDR2 SNEGSKA (reference sequence). The V and J ends lost 6 bases and 1 base respectively, with 12 bases between them. This CDR3 is built from 13 residues. The CDR3 spells CSAPRRGNTEAFF. CDR3 DNA, as far as it was read: TGCAGTGCCCCGAGGCGGGGGAACACTGAA.

As concerns this clone: Sequencing ends 3 residues short of the CDR3 end; the germline J gene provides the rest. This chain uses TRBV20-1 with TRBJ2-7; D may be TRBD1 (6 bases). V lost 6 bases and J lost 5, with 20 bases in between. This CDR3 is 14 amino acids long. Per germline, CDR1 DFQATT and CDR2 SNEGSKA (reference sequence). The CDR3 reads CSAQPQGRDNEQYF. Partial CDR3 DNA: TGCAGTGCCCAACCTCAGGGCAGGGACAACGAG.

About this clone: The read halts 3 residues ahead of the CDR3 end, with the missing end drawn from the germline J gene. This chain uses TRBV13 with TRBJ2-5; 16 bases map to TRBD2. Germline-derived CDR1 and CDR2 are PRHDT and FYEKMQ (reference sequence). This CDR3 contains 20 residues. J was trimmed by 0 bases and V by 7 bases; bases with no gene match: 14. Here the CDR3 reads CASTFTPGTSGGAYQETQYF. The CDR3 DNA, read in part, is TGTGCCAGCACCTTCACCCCCGGGACTAGCGGGGGGGCGTACCAAGAGACC.

In regard to this clone: The read comes to an end 3 residues before the CDR3 does, leaving the germline J gene to fill in the end. This rearrangement joins TRBV20-1 to TRBJ1-2; possible D gene TRBD1, 5 bases. The CDR3 has 12 residues. Germline V lookup: CDR1 DFQATT, CDR2 SNEGSKA (reference sequence). This chain's CDR3 is CSARAEGLGYTF. Partial CDR3 DNA: TGCAGTGCTAGGGCCGAGGGGTTAGGC.

A note on this clone: The sequence runs out 3 residues before the end of the CDR3; the remainder is reconstructed from the germline J gene. The V and J genes are TRBV9 and TRBJ2-1, with D possibly being TRBD1 (5 bases). V dropped 7 bases and J dropped 7 bases, with 6 bases sitting between them. Germline CDR1 and CDR2: SGDLS and YYNGEE. The CDR3 covers 10 residues. CDR3 bases read: TGTGCCAGCGGACAAAATGAG. Amino acids: CASGQNE. The CDR3 as a whole reads CASGQNEQFF.

In regard to this clone: The read ends 3 residues before the CDR3 terminus; that terminus is restored from the germline J gene. J is TRBJ1-2 and V is TRBV5-8; 9 bases are shared with TRBD1. The CDR3 runs to 15 residues. With 4 bases clipped from V and 4 bases from J, the junction kept 8 bases outside the gene matches. Germline CDR1 and CDR2: SGHTS and YDEGEE. The CDR3 here is CASSLTGGDGYGYTF. Incomplete CDR3 DNA: TGTGCCAGCAGCCTCACAGGGGGCGATGGCTATGGC.

About this clone: With the read ending 3 residues before the CDR3 end, the germline J gene is used to fill in that end. The chain uses TRBV5-1 and TRBJ2-7, with 12 bases matching TRBD2. Germline V gene data show CDR1 as SGHRS and CDR2 as YFSETQ. Trimming cost V 4 bases and J 3 bases; bases outside gene matches: 5. CDR3 length equals 15 residues. The CDR3 here is CASSLTSGGIYEQYF. Partial CDR3 DNA: TGCGCCAGCAGCCTTACTAGCGGGGGGATCTACGAG.

Note on this clone: The observed sequence ends 3 residues before the CDR3 terminus, with the missing tail filled in from the germline J gene. The chain combines TRBV7-2 with TRBJ2-7, with 12 nucleotides matching TRBD2. The V and J ends lost 8 bases and 5 bases, in that order; junction bases with no gene match: 4. CDR1 SGHTA and CDR2 FQGNSA come from the germline V gene. CDR3 length equals 13 residues. CDR3 sequence: CASGLAGRNEQYF. Incomplete CDR3 DNA: TGTGCCAGCGGACTAGCGGGAAGGAACGAG. Filled out from reference TRBV7-2 and TRBJ2-7, the complete variable domain reads GAGVSQSPSNKVTEKGKDVELRCDPISGHTALYWYRQSLGQGLEFLIYFQGNSAPDKSGLPSDRFSAERTGGSVSTLTIQRTQQEDSAVYLCASGLAGRNEQYFGPGTRLTVT.